This T cell receptor beta chain appears in the sequencing data of a study of cytomegalovirus exposure and HLA in healthy donors. The study, taken as a whole, reports: Immune exposure data for these donors was limited to CMV serostatus. Researchers reported in a later analysis that a missense DCLRE1C variant was tied to TCR beta V- and J-gene trimming. Accurate prediction of most subjects' HLA-A and HLA-B alleles from TCR beta sequences was reported.

In regard to this clone: Antigen unknown.

PCR amplification relied on 60 Vbeta primers (plus 13 Jbeta primers). Clones were sequenced by immunoSEQ multiplex PCR, and TCRdb holds only the in-frame ones, with some missing. Of roughly 100,000 clones listed, approximately 80% are singletons. Trimming removed 2 bases from V and 3 bases from J; junction bases left unmatched: 7. The CDR3 is 16 residues long. CDR1 and CDR2 (germline): KGHSH, LQKENI. J is TRBJ1-3 and V is TRBV18; TRBD1 agrees at 7 bases. This clonotype was obtained from a man younger than 45 in good health and CMV-seropositive. The sample taken for sequencing was PBMCs. The CDR3 coding sequence is TGTGCCAGCTCACCAGGGACAGTACTCGGTGGAAACACCATATATTTT. Protein: CASSPGTVLGGNTIYF.